One sample yielded the 10 T cell receptor beta chains listed below, sequenced in a study of T-cell memory formation after mild COVID-19. TCRdb redid the calling of the 5' RACE reads with MiXCR, one entry per CDR3 protein. This sample carries some 410,000 distinct CDR3 sequences, 20% to 30% of them seen once, and the ten largest clones take 10% to 15%. Sequencing used PBMCs or a T cell subset sorted from them (not recorded which). Receptors originate from an adult woman who had mild COVID-19 (a few samples of this study predate the infection). Cell type and time point are not known.

Ten or more counts support this clonotype. The V gene is TRBV12-3 or TRBV12-4, the J gene TRBJ1-3, with D possibly being TRBD1 (6 bases). Between the trimmed V and J ends, which lost 9 bases and 3 bases, there was a span of 15 bases. The CDR3 extends over 14 amino acids. CDR3: CASGVWGLGNTIYF. Here the CDR3 DNA reads TGTGCCAGTGGCGTGTGGGGGCTTGGAAACACCATATATTTT.

The table lists this clonotype with a few counts. The chain is built from TRBV7-9 and TRBJ1-6; D is possibly TRBD1 (6 bases). The CDR3 is 13 residues long. Trimming stripped 2 bases from V and 15 bases from J, with 14 bases between. In germline, CDR1 is SEHNR, CDR2 FQNEAQ (reference sequence). CDR3 in DNA: TGTGCCAGCAGCTTACCAGGACAGCCCCACCTCCACTTT. Translated, it gives CASSLPGQPHLHF.

A few counts support this clonotype. The V gene is TRBV12-3 or TRBV12-4, the J gene TRBJ2-1; 9 bases line up with TRBD2. CDR3 length: 17 amino acids. With 6 bases clipped from V and 2 bases from J, the junction kept 11 bases outside the gene matches. CDR3 bases: TGTGCCAGCAGCCCCCTTAGCGGGAGCGAAACCTACAATGAGCAGTTCTTC. Its translation is CASSPLSGSETYNEQFF.

This chain uses TRBV7-8 with TRBJ1-6; 9 positions match TRBD1. The CDR3 runs to 15 residues. Germline values: CDR1 SGHVS, CDR2 FQNEAQ. After removal of 5 bases from V and 9 bases from J, the junction contained 8 bases not matched to a gene. CDR3 region: CASSRGQGHGSPLHF. The CDR3 nucleotides are TGTGCCAGCAGCCGGGGACAGGGACATGGTTCACCCCTCCACTTT.

The table lists this clonotype with many counts. The CDR3 is CASSSGRERNYEQYF. The CDR3 DNA is TGTGCCAGCAGCTCCGGGCGGGAGAGAAACTACGAGCAGTACTTC. This chain joins TRBV7-9 and TRBJ2-7; 7 nucleotides line up with TRBD2. V trimming: 4 bases; J trimming: 3 bases; junction bases outside the gene matches: 9. CDR1 SEHNR and CDR2 FQNEAQ come from the germline V gene (reference sequence). The CDR3 consists of 15 residues.

This clonotype has more than one count but fewer than ten. The rearrangement links TRBV7-9 to TRBJ1-4, with TRBD1 matching 11 bases. J was trimmed by 8 bases and V by 5 bases; bases with no gene match: 7. The V gene's germline CDR1 is SEHNR and CDR2 FQNEAQ (reference sequence). The CDR3 has 15 residues. The CDR3 region has the DNA TGTGCCAGCAGCCCCTGGACAGGGGGCGAGGAAAAACTGTTTTTT. Translation: CASSPWTGGEEKLFF.

This chain uses TRBV18 with TRBJ2-2; no reliable D call. V dropped 0 bases and J dropped 0 bases, with 5 bases sitting between them. This CDR3 has 15 amino acids. CDR1 is KGHSH and CDR2 is LQKENI in the germline V gene. The CDR3 coding sequence is TGTGCCAGCTCACCACCTAGCACGAACACCGGGGAGCTGTTTTTT. Protein: CASSPPSTNTGELFF.

This clonotype was seen more than once but under ten times. This chain links TRBV29-1 with TRBJ2-7; perhaps TRBD1 as D (5 bases). Trimming left V 2 bases short and J 2 bases short, with 13 bases between. Germline loops: CDR1 SQVTM, CDR2 ANQGSEA. The CDR3 totals 14 residues. The chain's CDR3 is CSVELTGSTYEQYF. Written as DNA, the CDR3 is TGCAGCGTTGAACTCACAGGATCAACCTACGAGCAGTACTTC.

The chain links TRBV5-6 to TRBJ1-5, with D unresolved. The ends were cut back, 4 bases at V and 7 bases at J, with 9 bases in the middle. Germline V gene sequence: CDR1 SGHDT, CDR2 YYEEEE. The CDR3 sequence is 12 residues long. CDR3 region: CASSRGEQPQHF. The CDR3 coding sequence is TGTGCCAGCAGCCGTGGCGAACAGCCCCAGCATTTT. The full variable domain, rest sourced from reference TRBV5-6 and TRBJ1-5, is DAGVTQSPTHLIKTRGQQVTLRCSPKSGHDTVSWYQQALGQGPQFIFQYYEEEERQRGNFPDRFSGHQFPNYSSELNVNALLLGDSALYLCASSRGEQPQHFGDGTRLSIL.

The chain carries TRBV19 and TRBJ1-5; D is possibly TRBD1 (5 bases). The germline gives CDR1 LNHDA, CDR2 SQIVND (reference sequence). This CDR3 contains 16 residues. V lost 6 bases to trimming and J lost 7 bases, with 22 bases between them. The CDR3 loop reads CASRYWEGDGGQPQHF. CDR3 bases: TGTGCCAGTAGATATTGGGAAGGCGACGGGGGACAGCCCCAGCATTTT.